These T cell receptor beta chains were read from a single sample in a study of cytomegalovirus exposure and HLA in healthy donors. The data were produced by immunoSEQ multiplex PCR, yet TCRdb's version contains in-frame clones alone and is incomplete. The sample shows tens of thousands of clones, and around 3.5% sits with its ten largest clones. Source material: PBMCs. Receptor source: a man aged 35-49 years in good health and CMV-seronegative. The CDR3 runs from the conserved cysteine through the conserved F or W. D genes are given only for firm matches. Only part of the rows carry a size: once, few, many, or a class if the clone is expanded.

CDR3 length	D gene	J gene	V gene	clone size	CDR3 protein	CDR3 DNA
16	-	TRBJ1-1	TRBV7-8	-	CASSLGWVGGFTEAFF	TGTGCCAGCAGCTTAGGATGGGTGGGGGGTTTCACTGAAGCTTTCTTT
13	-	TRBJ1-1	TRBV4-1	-	CASSQAEHTEAFF	TGCGCCAGCAGCCAAGCCGAGCACACTGAAGCTTTCTTT
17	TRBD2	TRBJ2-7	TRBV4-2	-	CASSQDEATSGSYEQYF	TGTGCCAGCAGCCAAGATGAGGCGACTAGCGGGAGTTACGAGCAGTACTTC
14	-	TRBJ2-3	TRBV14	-	CASSRTRGADTQYF	TGTGCCAGCAGCCGGACGCGGGGAGCAGATACGCAGTATTTT
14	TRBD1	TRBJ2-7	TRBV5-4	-	CASSAGQGKGEQYF	TGTGCCAGCAGCGCCGGACAGGGTAAGGGCGAGCAGTACTTC
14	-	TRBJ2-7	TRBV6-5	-	CASSRYYSSYEQYF	TGTGCCAGCAGCCGATATTACAGCTCCTACGAGCAGTACTTC
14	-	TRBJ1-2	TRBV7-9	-	CASSLSAGNYGYTF	TGTGCCAGCAGCTTATCGGCGGGGAACTATGGCTACACCTTC
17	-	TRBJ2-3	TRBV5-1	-	CASSRLTGHGFTDTQYF	TGCGCCAGCAGCAGGCTGACAGGACATGGGTTCACAGATACGCAGTATTTT
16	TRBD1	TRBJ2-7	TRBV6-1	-	CASSELVGTAVYEQYF	TGTGCCAGCAGTGAATTGGTCGGGACAGCCGTGTACGAGCAGTACTTC
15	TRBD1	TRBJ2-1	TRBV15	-	CATSRGGQGADEQFF	TGTGCCACCAGCAGAGGGGGACAGGGGGCTGATGAGCAGTTCTTC
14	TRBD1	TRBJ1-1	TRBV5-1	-	CASSLGSRDSEAFF	TGCGCCAGCAGCTTGGGGTCCCGGGACAGCGAAGCTTTCTTT
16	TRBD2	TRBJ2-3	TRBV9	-	CASSVPLAGVDDTQYF	TGTGCCAGCAGCGTACCCCTAGCGGGAGTGGACGATACGCAGTATTTT
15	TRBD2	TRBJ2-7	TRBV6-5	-	CASIPSAGGPYEQYF	TGTGCCAGCATTCCCTCAGCGGGAGGGCCTTACGAGCAGTACTTC
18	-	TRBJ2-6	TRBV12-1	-	CASSPPGTKKPGANVLTF	TGTGCCAGCAGCCCACCCGGGACAAAAAAACCTGGGGCCAACGTCCTGACTTTC
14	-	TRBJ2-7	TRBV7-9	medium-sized	CASSLVNSQYEQYF	TGTGCCAGCAGCTTAGTTAACAGCCAGTACGAGCAGTACTTC
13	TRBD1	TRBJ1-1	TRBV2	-	CARRQGEATEAFF	TGTGCCAGGCGACAGGGGGAAGCCACTGAAGCTTTCTTT
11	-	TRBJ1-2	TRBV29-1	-	CSVAAGEGYTF	TGCAGCGTTGCTGCGGGGGAAGGCTACACCTTC
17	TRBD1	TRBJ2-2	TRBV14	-	CASSQKQGLPFLGELFF	TGTGCCAGCAGCCAAAAACAGGGGTTGCCCTTCCTCGGGGAGCTGTTTTTT
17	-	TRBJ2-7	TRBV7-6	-	CASSLGRWQGSSYEQYF	TGTGCCAGCAGCTTAGGAAGGTGGCAGGGAAGCTCCTACGAGCAGTACTTC
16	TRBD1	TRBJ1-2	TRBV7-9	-	CASSGSWGTANYGYTF	TGTGCCAGCAGCGGCAGCTGGGGGACAGCCAACTATGGCTACACCTTC
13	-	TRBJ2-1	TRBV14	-	CASSQDSLGEQFF	TGTGCCAGCAGCCAAGATAGTCTCGGTGAGCAGTTCTTC
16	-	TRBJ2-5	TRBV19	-	CASSKGPAGLEETQYF	TGTGCCAGTAGTAAGGGCCCAGCGGGCTTAGAAGAGACCCAGTACTTC
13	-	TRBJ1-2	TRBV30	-	CAWSSDGVGGYTF	TGTGCCTGGAGTTCGGACGGGGTCGGGGGCTACACCTTC
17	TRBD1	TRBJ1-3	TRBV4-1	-	CASSHVTGGSSGNTIYF	TGCGCCAGCAGCCATGTTACAGGGGGGAGCTCTGGAAACACCATATATTTT
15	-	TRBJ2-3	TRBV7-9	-	CASSLEAGSLPGQYF	TGTGCCAGCAGCTTAGAAGCGGGTTCCCTTCCCGGGCAGTATTTT
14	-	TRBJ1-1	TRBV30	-	CAWSVHRVRGEAFF	TGTGCCTGGAGCGTCCATAGGGTCCGGGGTGAAGCTTTCTTT
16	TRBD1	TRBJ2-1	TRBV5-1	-	CASSERQGLYNNEQFF	TGCGCCAGCAGCGAACGACAGGGCCTCTACAACAATGAGCAGTTCTTC
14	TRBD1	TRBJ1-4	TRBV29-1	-	CSVGSGTGGEKLFF	TGCAGCGTTGGATCCGGGACAGGGGGTGAAAAACTGTTTTTT